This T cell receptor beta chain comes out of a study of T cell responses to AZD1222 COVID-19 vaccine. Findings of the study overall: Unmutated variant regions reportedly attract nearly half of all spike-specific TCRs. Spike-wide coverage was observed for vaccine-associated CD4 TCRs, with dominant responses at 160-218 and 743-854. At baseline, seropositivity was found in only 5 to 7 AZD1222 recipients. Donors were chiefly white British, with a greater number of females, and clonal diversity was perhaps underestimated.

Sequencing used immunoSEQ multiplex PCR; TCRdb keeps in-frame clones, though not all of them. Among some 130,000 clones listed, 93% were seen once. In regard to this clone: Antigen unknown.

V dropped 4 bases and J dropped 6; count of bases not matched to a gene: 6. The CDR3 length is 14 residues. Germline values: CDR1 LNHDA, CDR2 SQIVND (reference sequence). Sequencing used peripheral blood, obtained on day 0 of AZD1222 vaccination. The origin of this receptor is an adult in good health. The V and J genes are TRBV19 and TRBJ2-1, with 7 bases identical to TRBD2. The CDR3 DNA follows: TGTGCCAGTAGTACTCGCGGGAGTTCCAATGAGCAGTTCTTC. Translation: CASSTRGSSNEQFF.